The next 7 T cell receptor beta chains were all read from a single sample in a study of long-term antiretroviral therapy in people with HIV. At the survey level, the v3.0 immunoSEQ assay was run. Only in-frame clones appear in the TCRdb table, and some are missing; sequencing was by immunoSEQ multiplex PCR. The profile shows about 16,000 clones, about 80% of them singletons. Sequences were derived from unsorted PBMCs, sampled 1.5 years before starting antiretroviral therapy. Every receptor here comes from a woman aged 50 to 60 with HIV.

The genes are TRBV7-8 and TRBJ2-2, with D perhaps matching TRBD1 (5 bases). The V end was cut by 5 bases, the J end by 4 bases, with 14 bases between. This CDR3 has 15 residues. The germline gives CDR1 SGHVS, CDR2 FQNEAQ. CDR3 residues: CASSARTKGTGELFF. The DNA of the CDR3 is TGTGCCAGCAGCGCTAGGACAAAAGGCACCGGGGAGCTGTTTTTT.

This clone was seen only a few times. The J gene is TRBJ1-2, the V gene TRBV27; D gene uncertain. From germline, CDR1 is MNHEY and CDR2 SMNVEV (reference sequence). V lost 4 bases, J lost 2 bases, and 8 bases lay in between. CDR3 length: 13 amino acids. CDR3 sequence reads: CASSSNPNYGYTF. CDR3 DNA sequence: TGTGCCAGCAGTTCTAATCCCAACTATGGCTACACCTTC.

The chain links TRBV10-3 to TRBJ1-2; 8 bases align to TRBD1. From germline, CDR1 is ENHRY and CDR2 SYGVKD. CDR3 size: 16 residues. V was clipped by 3 bases and J by 6 bases; unmatched bases: 12. The CDR3 DNA is TGTGCCATCAGTGATAACCGACAGGGGAGTCGGGATGGCTACACCTTC. Its translation is CAISDNRQGSRDGYTF.

The rearrangement links TRBV11-2 to TRBJ2-5; D not certain. The CDR3 loop spans 13 amino acids. CDR1 is SGHAT and CDR2 is FQNNGV in the germline V gene. Trimming took off 2 bases at V and 2 bases at J, with 6 bases between the two ends. The CDR3 coding sequence is TGTGCCAGCAGCTTATGGAGACAAGAGACCCAGTACTTC. Protein sequence: CASSLWRQETQYF.

The chain combines TRBV5-4 with TRBJ2-3; D remains unclear. The CDR3 is 12 amino acids. The V gene lost 4 bases and the J gene lost 4 bases, with 7 bases spanning the gap. Germline loops: CDR1 SGHNT, CDR2 YYREEE (reference sequence). The CDR3 reads CASSNGPDTQYF. The CDR3 nucleotides read TGTGCCAGCAGCAACGGGCCAGATACGCAGTATTTT.

In its sample, this clone was seen a few times. In nucleotides, the CDR3 is TGTGCCAGCAGCCCACGACAGGGTTCTAACTATGGCTACACCTTC. It encodes CASSPRQGSNYGYTF. The chain couples TRBV13 to TRBJ1-2; 7 bases align to TRBD1. The CDR3 has 15 amino acids. V lost 5 bases, J lost 0 bases, and 6 bases stayed unmatched. In germline, CDR1 is PRHDT, CDR2 FYEKMQ (reference sequence).

In this sample, this clone turned up a few times. This chain joins TRBV7-2 and TRBJ2-2; D is unresolved. The V and J ends lost 3 bases and 4 bases respectively, with 3 bases between them. Germline CDR1 and CDR2: SGHTA and FQGNSA. This CDR3 spans 12 amino acids. The CDR3 spells CASSFSTGELFF. The CDR3 DNA reads TGTGCCAGCAGCTTTTCCACCGGGGAGCTGTTTTTT.